Below are 23 T cell receptor beta chains sequenced from a single sample in a study of cytomegalovirus exposure and HLA in healthy donors (dated by TCRdb to 2017 to 2019). Libraries were built with the immunoSEQ multiplex PCR assay. The source is immuneACCESS, and TCRdb retained only in-frame sequences with V and J called. Part of the clones is not carried over; for the studies checked, unresolved V genes explain less than half of this, and the remainder is unexplained. The sample has about 130,000 clones on record, approximately 82% of them singletons. The ten most abundant clones make up roughly 27% of the sample. Material for sequencing was PBMCs. Receptors were obtained from a man between 25 and 39 years old in good health and CMV-seropositive.

The rearrangement links TRBV13 to TRBJ1-2; 8 bases are a match to TRBD1. The germline V gene has CDR1 PRHDT and CDR2 FYEKMQ (reference sequence). This CDR3 comprises 18 residues. Trimming took 2 bases from V and 4 from J; bases not matched to a gene: 15. CDR3 sequence: CASSLFRDRRDRSYGYTF. The CDR3 DNA reads TGTGCCAGCAGCTTATTTAGGGACAGGCGGGATAGGTCCTATGGCTACACCTTC.

The chain is built from TRBV7-2 and TRBJ2-7, with TRBD2 matching over 9 bases. In germline, CDR1 is SGHTA, CDR2 FQGNSA. V was pared by 0 bases and J by 5 bases, with 5 bases of the junction left unmatched. The CDR3 extends over 15 amino acids. The CDR3 DNA is TGTGCCAGCAGCTTAGCCCAAGGACTAGCGAACGAGCAGTACTTC. Translating it yields CASSLAQGLANEQYF. The whole variable domain, filled in from reference TRBV7-2 and TRBJ2-7, reads GAGVSQSPSNKVTEKGKDVELRCDPISGHTALYWYRQSLGQGLEFLIYFQGNSAPDKSGLPSDRFSAERTGGSVSTLTIQRTQQEDSAVYLCASSLAQGLANEQYFGPGTRLTVT.

This clone was detected once. This chain joins TRBV10-1 and TRBJ2-6; D gene uncertain. This CDR3 comprises 15 residues. V was trimmed by 8 bases and J by 0 bases, leaving 11 bases between them. CDR1 and CDR2 (germline): WNHNN, SYGVQD (reference sequence). CDR3: CASGNAGSGANVLTF. The CDR3 nucleotides read TGCGCCAGCGGCAATGCTGGCTCTGGGGCCAACGTCCTGACTTTC.

The sample holds one count of this clone. This chain uses TRBV7-9 with TRBJ1-5; the match to TRBD1 covers 7 bases. The CDR3 has 13 amino acids. V lost 1 base to trimming and J lost 7 bases; unmatched junction nucleotides: 1. The germline gives CDR1 SEHNR, CDR2 FQNEAQ (reference sequence). The CDR3, as DNA: TGTGCCAGCAGCTTAGAGGGGGCCCAGCCCCAGCATTTT. It encodes CASSLEGAQPQHF.

V gene TRBV5-6 combines with J gene TRBJ1-2, with 8 bases aligning to TRBD1. The junction had 7 bases not matched to a gene; V was cut back by 10 bases and J by 2 bases. Germline V lookup: CDR1 SGHDT, CDR2 YYEEEE. The CDR3 consists of 13 residues. The CDR3 is CAAGSGGNYGYTF. The CDR3, as DNA: TGTGCCGCCGGCTCAGGGGGCAACTATGGCTACACCTTC.

The table lists this clone with a count of one. The chain links TRBV5-1 to TRBJ1-1; the D is unclear. The germline gives CDR1 SGHRS, CDR2 YFSETQ. The CDR3 covers 16 residues. Trimming removed 0 bases from V and 1 base from J, with 13 bases in between. As DNA, the CDR3 is TGCGCCAGCAGCTTGGTAGCCACAACGGGGAACACTGAAGCTTTCTTT. The encoded protein is CASSLVATTGNTEAFF.

The gene calls are TRBV7-2 and TRBJ1-6; 8 bases match TRBD1. The ends lost 5 bases at V and 8 bases at J; junction bases unmatched: 8. This CDR3 region has 15 residues. In germline, CDR1 is SGHTA, CDR2 FQGNSA. In DNA, the CDR3 is TGTGCCAGCAGCCCCCCCGACAGGGGTGATTCACCCCTCCACTTT. Protein product: CASSPPDRGDSPLHF.

The chain uses TRBV5-6 and TRBJ2-3, with 7 bases identical to TRBD2. Trimming took 4 bases from V and 0 from J; bases not matched to a gene: 5. There are 15 residues in the CDR3. Germline-derived CDR1 and CDR2 are SGHDT and YYEEEE. CDR3 in DNA: TGTGCCAGCAGCCGCGGGCGGGGGAGCACAGATACGCAGTATTTT. As protein: CASSRGRGSTDTQYF.

The chain links TRBV7-8 to TRBJ2-1, with a possible D match to TRBD2 (5 bases). The germline V and J ends were trimmed by 4 bases and 5 bases, with 18 bases remaining between them. This CDR3 has 16 residues. Germline V gene sequence: CDR1 SGHVS, CDR2 FQNEAQ. CDR3 sequence (DNA): TGTGCCAGCAGCTCCCTCAGGTCTGGAGGAGACAATGAGCAGTTCTTC. Protein: CASSSLRSGGDNEQFF.

The CDR3 nucleotides read TGCAGCGTTGCCAGTAACTACAATGAGCAGTTCTTC. Protein product: CSVASNYNEQFF. V gene TRBV29-1 combines with J gene TRBJ2-1; D gene ambiguous. Per germline, CDR1 SQVTM and CDR2 ANQGSEA. V lost 4 bases to trimming and J lost 3 bases, with 7 bases between them. The CDR3 spans 12 residues.

This clone appeared a single time. CDR3 amino acids: CASTPTGGDTQYF. CDR3 DNA sequence: TGTGCCAGCACTCCTACCGGTGGAGATACGCAGTATTTT. This chain joins TRBV7-3 and TRBJ2-3; D unclear. Germline values: CDR1 SGHTA, CDR2 FQGTGA. With 7 bases removed from V and 5 bases from J, the gap between germline ends came to 13 bases. There are 13 residues in the CDR3.

The chain combines TRBV5-6 with TRBJ2-5; 7 bases map to TRBD1. Unmatched junction bases numbered 5, after V lost 1 base and J lost 2 bases. The CDR3 spans 15 residues. Germline V gives CDR1 SGHDT, CDR2 YYEEEE. The CDR3: CASSLPQGVQETQYF. The CDR3 DNA reads TGTGCCAGCAGCTTGCCCCAGGGGGTACAAGAGACCCAGTACTTC. The full variable domain, in which reference TRBV5-6 and TRBJ2-5 provide the parts outside the CDR3, is DAGVTQSPTHLIKTRGQQVTLRCSPKSGHDTVSWYQQALGQGPQFIFQYYEEEERQRGNFPDRFSGHQFPNYSSELNVNALLLGDSALYLCASSLPQGVQETQYFGPGTRLLVL.

The table lists this clone with a count of one. This chain joins TRBV19 and TRBJ2-5, with 7 bases matching TRBD2. Germline CDR1 reads LNHDA; CDR2 reads SQIVND (reference sequence). V was clipped by 3 bases and J by 2 bases; unmatched bases: 3. This CDR3 is built from 14 residues. The CDR3 DNA reads as TGTGCCAGTAGTATTGGGAGGGGTCAAGAGACCCAGTACTTC. Translated, it gives CASSIGRGQETQYF.

The chain joins TRBV9 to TRBJ2-1; possible D gene TRBD1, 6 bases. In germline, CDR1 is SGDLS, CDR2 YYNGEE. The CDR3 is 14 residues long. Trimming shortened V by 0 bases and J by 8 bases, and 12 bases separated the two germline ends. CDR3 region: CASSVGGPPDEQFF. The CDR3 DNA follows: TGTGCCAGCAGCGTAGGGGGGCCCCCCGATGAGCAGTTCTTC.

This clone was found many times. J is TRBJ1-3 and V is TRBV6-1, with TRBD1 matching over 8 bases. This CDR3 has 16 residues. Germline V lookup: CDR1 MNHNS, CDR2 SASEGT. Unmatched junction bases numbered 5, after V lost 1 base and J lost 3 bases. CDR3 DNA sequence: TGTGCCAGCAGTGAAGTGAGGACAGGGCTTGGAAACACCATATATTTT. It yields the protein CASSEVRTGLGNTIYF.

The chain is built from TRBV6-5 and TRBJ1-2; TRBD1 might be the D (6 bases). The CDR3 covers 15 residues. The V end lost 7 bases, the J end lost 0 bases, and 15 bases lay between the germline ends. CDR1 is MNHEY, CDR2 SVGAGI, per germline. The CDR3 spells CASTTGQTPNYGYTF. In nucleotides, the CDR3 is TGTGCCAGCACCACCGGACAGACACCTAACTATGGCTACACCTTC.

The chain couples TRBV6-5 to TRBJ2-3; TRBD2 aligns across 8 bases. Germline trimming cut 5 bases from V and 5 bases from J; bases unmatched to any gene: 9. Germline CDR1 reads MNHEY; CDR2 reads SVGAGI. The CDR3 spans 15 residues. The DNA of the CDR3 is TGTGCCAGCAGTCGAGCGGGGGTCGCTCTAGATACGCAGTATTTT. As protein: CASSRAGVALDTQYF.

This chain connects TRBV7-3 to TRBJ2-7; TRBD1 matches 7 bases. Germline values: CDR1 SGHTA, CDR2 FQGTGA. Unmatched junction bases numbered 9, after V lost 4 bases and J lost 6 bases. This CDR3 contains 14 residues. The CDR3 region has the DNA TGTGCCAGCAGCTCGCAGGGGGTCTACCGCGAGCAGTACTTC. Its translation: CASSSQGVYREQYF.

V gene TRBV6-6 combines with J gene TRBJ1-1; D is ambiguous. The V end lost 6 bases, the J end lost 8 bases, and 10 bases lay between the germline ends. The germline CDR1 and CDR2 sequences are MNHNY and SVGAGI (reference sequence). This CDR3 comprises 11 residues. The CDR3 spells CASRWEGEAFF. The CDR3 DNA sequence: TGTGCCAGCAGATGGGAGGGAGAAGCTTTCTTT.

The chain combines TRBV7-9 with TRBJ1-1; D is ambiguous. Trimming took off 4 bases at V and 1 base at J, with 13 bases between the two ends. The germline V gene encodes CDR1 SEHNR and CDR2 FQNEAQ (reference sequence). The CDR3 has 15 amino acids. The CDR3 is CASSSHGGANTEAFF. DNA of the CDR3: TGTGCCAGCAGCTCCCACGGAGGAGCGAACACTGAAGCTTTCTTT.

The V and J genes are TRBV5-4 and TRBJ2-5; a weak D match, TRBD2 (6 bases). In germline, CDR1 is SGHNT, CDR2 YYREEE (reference sequence). Trimming cost V 6 bases and J 1 base, with 13 bases left between them. The CDR3 length is 14 residues. The CDR3 bases are TGTGCCAGCACCGTTGGGGGGTTCCAAGAGACCCAGTACTTC. As protein: CASTVGGFQETQYF.

A note on this clone: One end of the junction does not line up with germline, which may come from a read error. The CDR3 DNA is TGTGCCAGCTCGACCCGGACTACCCCGGTTAACTTC. The encoded protein is CASSTRTTPVNF. The chain is built from TRBV18 and TRBJ2-7, with D maybe TRBD2 (6 bases). The CDR3 contains 12 residues. Germline V gene lookup returns CDR1 KGHSH and CDR2 LQKENI.

V usage is TRBV4-1 and J usage is TRBJ1-2; TRBD1 matches at 8 bases. Trimming cost V 6 bases and J 3 bases; bases outside gene matches: 12. CDR3 length: 16 amino acids. The V gene's germline CDR1 is MGHRA and CDR2 YSYEKL. The CDR3, as DNA: TGCGCCAGCAGGCCCGGACAGGGCCCCGGGCACTATGGCTACACCTTC. Its translation: CASRPGQGPGHYGYTF.